The clone carrying this TCR beta chain was seen a handful of times. Germline CDR1 and CDR2: LNHNV and YYDKDF (reference sequence). V was clipped by 5 bases and J by 2 bases, with 13 bases between them. The CDR3 runs to 14 residues. This entry comes from a study of T-cell reconstitution after alpha-beta-depleted transplantation in children. Unique molecular identifiers were incorporated during preparation of the TCRbeta library. MiXCR, applied by TCRdb to the PCR reads, yields one record per CDR3 protein. This sample carries a few hundred thousand distinct CDR3 sequences, roughly 20% of them seen once, and the ten largest clones take 3% to 4%.

The clonotype originates from a human donor who donated a stem cell graft to a child with acute myeloid leukemia. This specimen was PBMCs from the stem cell graft donor, taken from the stem cell graft. V gene TRBV15 combines with J gene TRBJ2-7, with a tentative D call TRBD2 (5 bases). The CDR3 loop reads CATSLGREAYEQYF. For the CDR3, the DNA is TGTGCCACCAGCCTCGGCCGGGAAGCCTACGAGCAGTACTTC.